Shown below are 2 T cell receptor beta chains from a single sample sequenced in a study of T cells after yellow fever vaccination. From the 5' RACE reads, TCRdb called clonotypes with MiXCR, one entry per CDR3 protein. This table holds roughly 250,000 distinct CDR3 sequences, approximately 13% found once. The material was CD4+ T cells sorted from PBMCs, obtained 45 days after the yellow fever booster vaccination. Receptor source: a man aged 25 to 40 who received the YFV17D yellow fever vaccine.

In its sample, this clonotype was seen a few times. This chain connects TRBV15 to TRBJ1-5; D possibly corresponds to TRBD1 (5 bases). V lost 8 bases to trimming and J lost 1 base, with 12 bases between them. Germline V gene data show CDR1 as LNHNV and CDR2 as YYDKDF (reference sequence). The CDR3 runs to 14 residues. In nucleotides, the CDR3 is TGTGCCACCGGGGAGGGGAGAAGCAATCAGCCCCAGCATTTT. Amino acids: CATGEGRSNQPQHF.

This clonotype was detected a few times. The rearrangement uses TRBV18 and TRBJ2-3; 9 bases line up with TRBD1. The germline V gene has CDR1 KGHSH and CDR2 LQKENI. V lost 3 bases and J lost 2; bases outside the gene matches: 3. The CDR3 runs to 15 residues. The CDR3, as DNA: TGTGCCAGCTCACCCGGGACAGGGTACACAGATACGCAGTATTTT. This gives the protein CASSPGTGYTDTQYF.